This T cell receptor (beta chain) was profiled in a study of OX40 agonist ivuxolimab in advanced cancers. In its sample, this clone was seen once. Its antigen remains unknown. With baseline, cycle 4 day 1, and cycle 7 day 1 as timepoints, blood was sampled. Per the germline V gene, CDR1 is SNHLY and CDR2 is FYNNEI. Trimming took 1 base from V and 2 from J, leaving 15 bases between them. The CDR3 loop spans 16 amino acids. Sequencing was performed with immunoSEQ multiplex PCR; in TCRdb, only in-frame clones are kept and a portion is missing. The table includes 90,000 or so clones, around 90% detected once. Regarding the study as a whole: Dose levels from 0.1 to 3.0 mg/kg saw CD4+ and CD8+ blood T cells expand clonally by week 6. The work left the antigen specificity of expanded peripheral T cells undetermined. Expanded clones tended on average to be more numerous among CD8+ T cells than CD4+.

V usage is TRBV2 and J usage is TRBJ2-7; the D call may be TRBD1 or TRBD2 (5 bases each). This TCR was sampled from an adult with an advanced solid tumor such as melanoma, head and neck, liver or kidney cancer. The material sequenced was CD4+ or CD8+ T cells sorted from blood, taken in a trial of the OX40 agonist ivuxolimab. CDR3 bases: TGTGCCAGCAGTGAAGTCTTACAGGCGGAGGCCTACGAGCAGTACTTC. Translated: CASSEVLQAEAYEQYF.